The TCR beta chain described here comes from a study of MAIT cells during Salmonella Paratyphi A infection (dated by TCRdb to the late 2010s). Regarding the research as a whole: A single dose of 1-5x10^3 CFU of S. Paratyphi A strain NVGH308 was ingested by adult volunteers aged 18 to 60. Diagnosed volunteers received ciprofloxacin 500 mg twice daily for 14 days starting at diagnosis. What the authors observed across the whole study: A significant decrease in the space occupied by over-represented MAIT clonotypes was found from baseline to mid-infection (around 0.15 to 0.10), whereas no significant post-infection difference was found. MAIT cell TRBV usage was oligoclonal with a preference for TRBV20 and TRBV6, and infection did not appear to change this usage. The availability of volunteer samples limited the sample sizes, but these sizes were considered adequate to detect differences between groups. More expansion or contraction among the top five MAIT clonotypes was shown in diagnosed volunteers than in healthy controls (approximately 0.53 versus 0.13), suggesting infection-driven repertoire reshaping.

Relative to its sample, this clonotype is medium-sized (0.01 to 0.1%). The antigen it binds to is not known. Per-nucleotide qualities are absent, and no much larger clonotype sits a single base away. Library prep was done by 5' RACE. Two rounds of PCR with Phusion High-Fidelity polymerase amplified TCRbeta, with sample-specific barcodes added in the primers. TCRbeta libraries were generated by template-switch cDNA synthesis with SMARTScribe reverse transcriptase and a TRBC-specific primer. After barcoding, samples were pooled and then prepared using the NEBNext Ultra DNA Library Prep Kit for Illumina. Sequencing of the libraries took place on an Illumina MiSeq using the MiSeq reagent kit v2, 300 cycles. The original methods were these. Jemultiplexer demultiplexed the reads by barcode, and MiTCR with default parameters aligned the reads. Non-functional sequences were filtered out with VDJtools, and clonotypes were defined by amino acid sequence, with frequencies based on assigned sequence reads. In the clonal space homeostasis analysis, clonotypes were grouped by frequency into over-represented (0.05-1), large, medium and small bins. Using fastp at Q25 and MiXCR, TCRdb reprocessed the public reads and kept productive beta chains. Each entry is one CDR3 protein sequence, shown with its most common DNA and genes. TCRdb, not the authors, supplied the V and J calls. Within this sample are roughly 1,200 distinct CDR3 sequences, with less than 70% of them counted one time only. About 32% of the sample is held by the ten biggest clonotypes.

The time point label, as the study defines it: mid-infection, around enteric fever diagnosis. Using flow cytometry, MAIT cells, defined as Valpha7.2+ CD161+ T cells, were identified and sorted. Circulating MAIT cell TCRbeta repertoires were profiled longitudinally in several volunteers in whom enteric fever developed after controlled oral challenge with live Salmonella Paratyphi A. MAIT cell samples were contributed by each diagnosed volunteer at pre-infection, mid-infection and post-infection timepoints. A diagnosis of enteric fever was based on Paratyphi A bacteremia and/or a persistent fever above 38 degrees C that lasted longer than 12 hours. Infection was diagnosed in challenged volunteers between day 4 and day 7 after challenge. For RNA extraction, between roughly 5,000 and 10,000 MAIT cells per sample were sorted directly into RNAqueous-Micro lysis buffer. Lymphoprep gradient centrifugation was used to isolate peripheral blood mononuclear cells from blood samples and leukocyte cones. A BD FACSAria Fusion or BD FACSAria III sorter was used for cell sorting.

At the junction V is shortened by 2 bases and J by 3 bases; bases outside the gene matches: 5. The germline V gene (reference sequence) provides CDR1 DFQATT and CDR2 SNEGSKA. The CDR3 has 15 amino acids, counting the end cysteine and phenylalanine. Only the CDR3 DNA stays, 45 bases, in frame from base 1. The chain is assembled from TRBV20-1 and TRBJ2-1, with TRBD1 matching 9 junction bases. Specimen: MAIT cells from blood, collected at the middle sampling point of the challenge study. This clonotype was obtained from a person aged 18 to 75 who was deliberately infected with Salmonella Paratyphi A in a paratyphoid fever challenge study. The CDR3 protein sequence reads: CSARFRDRDYNEQFF. The base sequence is TGCAGTGCTAGATTCCGGGACAGGGACTACAATGAGCAGTTCTTC.